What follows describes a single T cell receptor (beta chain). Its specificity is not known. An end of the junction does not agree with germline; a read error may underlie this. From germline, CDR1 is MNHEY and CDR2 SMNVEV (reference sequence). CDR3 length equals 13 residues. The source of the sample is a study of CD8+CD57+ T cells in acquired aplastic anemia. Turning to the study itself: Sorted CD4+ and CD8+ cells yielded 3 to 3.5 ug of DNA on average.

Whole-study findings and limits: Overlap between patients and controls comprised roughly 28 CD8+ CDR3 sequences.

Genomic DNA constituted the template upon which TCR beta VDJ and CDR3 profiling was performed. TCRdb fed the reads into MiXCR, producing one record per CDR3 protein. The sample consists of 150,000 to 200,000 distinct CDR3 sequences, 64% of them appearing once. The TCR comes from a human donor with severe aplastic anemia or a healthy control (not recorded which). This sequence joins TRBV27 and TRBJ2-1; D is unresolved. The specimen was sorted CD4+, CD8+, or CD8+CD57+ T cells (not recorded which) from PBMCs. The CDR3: CAGSLSEANEQFF. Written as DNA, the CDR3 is TGTGCCGGCAGTTTATCTGAGGCGAATGAGCAGTTCTTC.